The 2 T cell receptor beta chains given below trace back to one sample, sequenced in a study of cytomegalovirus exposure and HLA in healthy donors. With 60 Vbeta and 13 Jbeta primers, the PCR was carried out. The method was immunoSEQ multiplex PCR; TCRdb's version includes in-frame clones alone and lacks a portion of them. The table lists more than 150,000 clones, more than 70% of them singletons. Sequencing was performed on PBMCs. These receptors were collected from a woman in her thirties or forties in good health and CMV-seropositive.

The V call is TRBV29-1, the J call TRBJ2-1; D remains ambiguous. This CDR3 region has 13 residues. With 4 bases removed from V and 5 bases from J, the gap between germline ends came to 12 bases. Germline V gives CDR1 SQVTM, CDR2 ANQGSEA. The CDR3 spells CSVAIAPHNEQFF. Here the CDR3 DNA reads TGCAGCGTTGCGATAGCCCCCCACAATGAGCAGTTCTTC.

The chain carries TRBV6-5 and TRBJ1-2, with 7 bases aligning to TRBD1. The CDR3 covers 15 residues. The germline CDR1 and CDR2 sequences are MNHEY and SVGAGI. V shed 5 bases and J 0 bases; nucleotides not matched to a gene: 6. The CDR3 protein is CASSGGQPTNYGYTF. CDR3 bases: TGTGCCAGCAGTGGGGGACAGCCAACTAACTATGGCTACACCTTC.